This paragraph covers one T cell receptor (beta chain) sequence. The antigen is not known. These data are taken from a study of cytomegalovirus exposure and HLA in healthy donors. The PCR contained 60 Vbeta and 13 Jbeta primers. The assay was immunoSEQ multiplex PCR, and TCRdb's table has in-frame clones only and misses some. This sample has 200,000 or so clones, with roughly 80% found just once. Germline lookup yields CDR1 SGHAT and CDR2 FQNNGV. This CDR3 has 15 residues. V shed 0 bases and J shed 0 bases, with 6 bases lying between them. Study-level results: Later genetic work tied a missense DCLRE1C variant to beta-chain V and J trimming.

The clonotype was recovered from a man aged 40-49 years in good health and CMV-seropositive. The sequencing sample was made of PBMCs. The V call is TRBV11-2, the J call TRBJ1-3; D ambiguous. CDR3 loop: CASSLDPYSGNTIYF. CDR3 nucleotide sequence: TGTGCCAGCAGCTTAGACCCTTACTCTGGAAACACCATATATTTT.